A selection of T cell receptor beta chains follows, all from one sample in a study of CD8 T cells in ankylosing spondylitis. MiXCR, applied by TCRdb to the 5' RACE reads, yields one record per CDR3 protein. Of some 220,000 distinct CDR3 sequences in the sample, 6% to 8.5% are singletons; the top ten hold approximately 15%. Sequenced material: blood, either unsorted or a sorted T cell fraction (not recorded which). These receptors were collected from a male donor with ankylosing spondylitis. Each CDR3 is given with its conserved first and last residue. The order of the fields is D gene, clone size, V gene, J gene, CDR3 DNA, CDR3 protein. D genes are given only for firm matches. Not every row has a clone size; where given, it reads once, few, many or a size class.

>TRBD1|many|TRBV12-3/TRBV12-4|TRBJ1-4
TGTGCCAGCAGCCCGACAGGGCCTAATGAAAAACTGTTTTTT
CASSPTGPNEKLFF
>TRBD1|few|TRBV7-9|TRBJ2-7
TGTGCCAGCAGCTCCCCTCCCGGGACAGCCCTAGAAGAGCAGTACTTC
CASSSPPGTALEEQYF
>.|many|TRBV6-5|TRBJ1-2
TGTGCCAGCAGTTACTCCGCACTCCAAGGCTACACCTTC
CASSYSALQGYTF
>TRBD1|.|TRBV4-3|TRBJ2-6
TGCGCCAGCAGCCCCGGGACAGGAACTGGGGCCAACGTCCTGACTTTC
CASSPGTGTGANVLTF
>.|many|TRBV6-2/TRBV6-3|TRBJ1-5
TGTGCCAGCCACATCAGGCAGGGAGGCCAGCCCCAGCATTTT
CASHIRQGGQPQHF
>TRBD1|.|TRBV18|TRBJ2-7
TGTGCCAGCTCACCACCCCCCGGGACAGGGGTATACGAGCAGTACTTC
CASSPPPGTGVYEQYF
>.|many|TRBV6-2/TRBV6-3|TRBJ2-7
TGTGCCAGCAGGGGGTCGGAGACAAGGCACCCCTACGAGCAGTACTTC
CASRGSETRHPYEQYF
>.|few|TRBV9|TRBJ2-1
TGTGCCAGCAGCGTCCGGGACACTATGTACAATGAGCAGTTCTTC
CASSVRDTMYNEQFF
>.|many|TRBV5-1|TRBJ2-3
TGCGCCAGCAGCTTGGCGGTGGGTTCCACAGATACGCAGTATTTT
CASSLAVGSTDTQYF
>.|.|TRBV7-9|TRBJ2-1
TGTGCCACCAGCCAGCGAATCGGGCGGCGGCAGGAGCAGTTCTTC
CATSQRIGRRQEQFF
>.|many|TRBV28|TRBJ2-7
TGTGCCAGCAGTTTTGCGGGCGAGCAGTACTTC
CASSFAGEQYF
>.|many|TRBV10-3|TRBJ2-5
TGTGCCTTACAAGAGACCCAGTACTTC
CALQETQYF
>TRBD1|many|TRBV4-3|TRBJ2-3
TGCGCCAGCAGCCAATATACAGGGGACACAGATACGCAGTATTTT
CASSQYTGDTDTQYF
>.|many|TRBV27|TRBJ1-2
TGTGCCAGCAGTCTATTAGGACAGTCCGGCTACACCTTC
CASSLLGQSGYTF
>.|many|TRBV11-2|TRBJ1-1
TGTGCCAGCAGCGTCACCGTCCAGGGAGGCACTGAAGCTTTCTTT
CASSVTVQGGTEAFF
>.|few|TRBV7-2|TRBJ1-3
TGTGCCAGCAGCTTACTGGGGACTGGAAACACCATATATTTT
CASSLLGTGNTIYF
>.|many|TRBV27|TRBJ2-1
TGTGCCAGCAGTTTATTGACAGGATCCTACAATGAGCAGTTCTTC
CASSLLTGSYNEQFF
>TRBD1|few|TRBV11-2|TRBJ2-3
TGTGCCAGCAGCTTACAGGACAGGGTCCTAGATACGCAGTATTTT
CASSLQDRVLDTQYF
>TRBD1|many|TRBV5-5|TRBJ2-2
TGTGCCAGCGACCCCAGGGGGAGTAGGACCACCGGGGAGCTGTTTTTT
CASDPRGSRTTGELFF
>.|many|TRBV29-1|TRBJ2-1
TGCAGCGCTGACTTGACTGCCTACAATGAGCAGTTCTTC
CSADLTAYNEQFF
>.|many|TRBV5-1|TRBJ2-7
TGCGCCAGCAGTTCACCGGGGTTTGATTACGAGCAGTACTTC
CASSSPGFDYEQYF
>TRBD2|.|TRBV27|TRBJ2-3
TGTGCCACATTCACGGGGGGGAGCACAGATACGCAGTATTTT
CATFTGGSTDTQYF
>.|many|TRBV28|TRBJ1-6
TGTGCCAGCAGTTTAGGAGCGACAGGTGTCGGTTCCTATAATTCACCCCTCCACTTT
CASSLGATGVGSYNSPLHF
>.|.|TRBV27|TRBJ2-5
TGTGCCAGCAGTTTGGGGGTGAGAGGGGAGACCCAGTACTTC
CASSLGVRGETQYF
>TRBD1|.|TRBV7-7|TRBJ2-5
TGTGCTAGCAGCTTAGTGGGACAGAAAGAGACCCAGTACTTC
CASSLVGQKETQYF
>.|many|TRBV3-1|TRBJ2-1
TGTGCCAGCAGCCAAGATCTCGGGGCACGGCAGTTCTTC
CASSQDLGARQFF
>.|many|TRBV6-5|TRBJ2-7
TGTGCCAGCAGTTACGCCAGTTCCTACGAGCAGTACTTC
CASSYASSYEQYF
>.|many|TRBV30|TRBJ1-2
TGTGCCTGGAGTACGAGGATGAAGATCTATGGCTACACCTTC
CAWSTRMKIYGYTF
>TRBD1|many|TRBV7-9|TRBJ1-1
TGTGCCAGCAGCCCGCAGACAGGGCCGAACACTGAAGCTTTCTTT
CASSPQTGPNTEAFF
>.|many|TRBV25-1|TRBJ2-7
TGTGCCAGCAGTGGACCTAGCTCCTACGAGCAGTACTTC
CASSGPSSYEQYF
>.|.|TRBV6-5|TRBJ1-4
TGTGCCAGCAGTTACTCGGACCTTAATGAAAAACTGTTTTTT
CASSYSDLNEKLFF
>.|many|TRBV19|TRBJ1-1
TGTGCCAGTAGTATACGAGGCCAGGGTTTCCCTGAAGCTTTCTTT
CASSIRGQGFPEAFF
>.|many|TRBV11-3|TRBJ2-7
TGTGCCAGCAGCTTAGGCAACTCCTACGAGCAGTACTTC
CASSLGNSYEQYF
>TRBD1|many|TRBV20-1|TRBJ1-1
TGCAGTGCTAGAGTCACAGGGGGAGCTTTCTTT
CSARVTGGAFF
>TRBD1|.|TRBV27|TRBJ2-7
TGTGCCAGCAGTCTTCTGGGACAGGGGGCTCATTACGAGCAGTACTTC
CASSLLGQGAHYEQYF
>.|.|TRBV20-1|TRBJ2-7
TGCAGTTCAAGGCCCCAGGCTCCGACCTACGAGCAGTACTTC
CSSRPQAPTYEQYF
>TRBD1|many|TRBV29-1|TRBJ1-2
TGCAGCGGGAGGACAGGCCTCTATGGCTACACCTTC
CSGRTGLYGYTF